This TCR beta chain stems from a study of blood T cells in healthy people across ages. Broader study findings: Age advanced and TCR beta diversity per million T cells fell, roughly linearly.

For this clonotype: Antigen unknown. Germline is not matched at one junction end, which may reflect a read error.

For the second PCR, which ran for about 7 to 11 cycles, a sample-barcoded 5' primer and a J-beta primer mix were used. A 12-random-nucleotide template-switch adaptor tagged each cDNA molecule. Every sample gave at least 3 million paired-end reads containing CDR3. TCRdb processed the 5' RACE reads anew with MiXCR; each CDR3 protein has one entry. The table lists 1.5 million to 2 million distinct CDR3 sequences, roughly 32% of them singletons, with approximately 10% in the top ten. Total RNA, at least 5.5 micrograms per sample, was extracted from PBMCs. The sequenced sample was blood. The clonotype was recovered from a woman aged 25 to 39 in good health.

In nucleotides, the CDR3 is TGCGCCAACAGCTCCTTCTCTAGCGGGGGGGCAGATACGCAGTATTTT. Encoded protein: CANSSFSSGGADTQYF. The rearrangement links TRBV5-1 to TRBJ2-3; 12 bases are shared with TRBD2. CDR1 and CDR2 (germline): SGHRS, YFSETQ. The CDR3 is 16 amino acids. Drawing the rest from reference TRBV5-1 and TRBJ2-3, the complete variable domain is KAGVTQTPRYLIKTRGQQVTLSCSPISGHRSVSWYQQTPGQGLQFLFEYFSETQRNKGNFPGRFSGRQFSNSRSEMNVSTLELGDSALYLCANSSFSSGGADTQYFGPGTRLTVL.